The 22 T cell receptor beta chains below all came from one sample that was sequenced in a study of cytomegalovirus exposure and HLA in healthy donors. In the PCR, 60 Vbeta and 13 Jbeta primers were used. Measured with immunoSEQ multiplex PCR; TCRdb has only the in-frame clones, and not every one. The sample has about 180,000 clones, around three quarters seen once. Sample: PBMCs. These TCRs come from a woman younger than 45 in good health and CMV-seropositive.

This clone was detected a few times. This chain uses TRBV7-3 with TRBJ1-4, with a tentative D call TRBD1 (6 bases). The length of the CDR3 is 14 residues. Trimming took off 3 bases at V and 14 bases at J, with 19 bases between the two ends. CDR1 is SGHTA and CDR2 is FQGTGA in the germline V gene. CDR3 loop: CASSFGRDTVKLFF. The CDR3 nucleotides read TGTGCCAGCAGCTTCGGGAGGGACACCGTAAAGCTGTTTTTT.

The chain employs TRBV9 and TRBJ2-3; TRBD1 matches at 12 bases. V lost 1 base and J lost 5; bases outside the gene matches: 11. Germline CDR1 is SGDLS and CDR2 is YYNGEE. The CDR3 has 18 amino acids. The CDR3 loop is CASSVPLGGDRGQDTQYF. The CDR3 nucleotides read TGTGCCAGCAGCGTACCCTTAGGTGGGGACAGGGGGCAAGATACGCAGTATTTT.

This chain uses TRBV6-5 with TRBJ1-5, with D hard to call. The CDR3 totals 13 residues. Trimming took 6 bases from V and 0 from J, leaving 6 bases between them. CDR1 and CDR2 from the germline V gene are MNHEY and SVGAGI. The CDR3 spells CASRRNSNQPQHF. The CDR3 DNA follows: TGTGCCAGCAGGCGGAATAGCAATCAGCCCCAGCATTTT.

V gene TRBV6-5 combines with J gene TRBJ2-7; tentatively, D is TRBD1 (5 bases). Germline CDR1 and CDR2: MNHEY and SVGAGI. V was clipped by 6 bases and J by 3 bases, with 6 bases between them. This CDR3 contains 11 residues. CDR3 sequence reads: CASRRGYEQYF. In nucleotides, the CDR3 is TGTGCCAGCAGAAGGGGCTACGAGCAGTACTTC.

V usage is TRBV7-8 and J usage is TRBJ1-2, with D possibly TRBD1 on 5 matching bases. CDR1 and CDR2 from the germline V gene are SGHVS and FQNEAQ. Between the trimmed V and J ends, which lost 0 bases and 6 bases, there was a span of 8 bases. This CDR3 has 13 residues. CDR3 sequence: CASSLARVDGYTF. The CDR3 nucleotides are TGTGCCAGCAGCTTAGCCAGGGTCGATGGCTACACCTTC.

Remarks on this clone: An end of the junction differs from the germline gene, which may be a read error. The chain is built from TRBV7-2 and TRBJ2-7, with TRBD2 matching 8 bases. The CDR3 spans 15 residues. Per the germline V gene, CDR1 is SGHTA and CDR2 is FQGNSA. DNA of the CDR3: TGTGCCAGCAGCTTATGGGAGCGGGGGTACTACGAGCAGAACTTC. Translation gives CASSLWERGYYEQNF. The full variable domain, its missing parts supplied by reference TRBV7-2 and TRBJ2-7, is GAGVSQSPSNKVTEKGKDVELRCDPISGHTALYWYRQSLGQGLEFLIYFQGNSAPDKSGLPSDRFSAERTGGSVSTLTIQRTQQEDSAVYLCASSLWERGYYEQNFGPGTRLTVT.

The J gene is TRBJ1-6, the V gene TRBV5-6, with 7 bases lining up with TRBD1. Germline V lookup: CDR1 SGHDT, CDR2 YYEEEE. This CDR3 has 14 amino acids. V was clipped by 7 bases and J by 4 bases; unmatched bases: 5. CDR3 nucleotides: TGTGCCAGCGGTCAGGACAGGTATAATTCACCCCTCCACTTT. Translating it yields CASGQDRYNSPLHF.

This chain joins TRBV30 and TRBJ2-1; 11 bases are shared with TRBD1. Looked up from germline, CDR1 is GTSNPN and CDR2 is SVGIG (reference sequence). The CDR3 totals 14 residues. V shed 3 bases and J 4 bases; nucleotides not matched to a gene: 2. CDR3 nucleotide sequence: TGTGCCTGGAGGGACAGGGGGCTTTACAATGAGCAGTTCTTC. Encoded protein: CAWRDRGLYNEQFF.

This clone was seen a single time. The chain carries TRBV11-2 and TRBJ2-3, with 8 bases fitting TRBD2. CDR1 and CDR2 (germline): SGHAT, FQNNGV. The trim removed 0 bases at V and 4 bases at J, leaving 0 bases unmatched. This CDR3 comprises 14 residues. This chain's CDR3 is CASSLDGGADTQYF. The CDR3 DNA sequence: TGTGCCAGCAGCTTAGACGGGGGGGCAGATACGCAGTATTTT.

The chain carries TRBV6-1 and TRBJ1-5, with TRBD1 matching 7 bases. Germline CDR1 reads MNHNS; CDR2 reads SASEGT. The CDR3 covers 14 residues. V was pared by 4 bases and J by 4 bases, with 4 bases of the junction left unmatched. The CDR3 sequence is CASSVWTGNQPQHF. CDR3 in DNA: TGTGCCAGCAGTGTTTGGACAGGTAATCAGCCCCAGCATTTT.

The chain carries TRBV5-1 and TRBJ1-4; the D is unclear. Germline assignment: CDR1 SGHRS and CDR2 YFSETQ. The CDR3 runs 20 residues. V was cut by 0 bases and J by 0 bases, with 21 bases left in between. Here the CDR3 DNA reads TGCGCCAGCAGCTTGGGGAGGTCCCCGGGATCTTCTACAACTAATGAAAAACTGTTTTTT. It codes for CASSLGRSPGSSTTNEKLFF.

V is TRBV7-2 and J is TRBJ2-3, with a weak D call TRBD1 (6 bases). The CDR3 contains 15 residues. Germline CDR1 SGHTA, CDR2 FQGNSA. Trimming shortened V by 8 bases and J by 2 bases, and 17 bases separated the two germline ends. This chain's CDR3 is CASGLGLGATDTQYF. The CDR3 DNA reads TGTGCCAGCGGTCTTGGGTTGGGGGCCACAGATACGCAGTATTTT. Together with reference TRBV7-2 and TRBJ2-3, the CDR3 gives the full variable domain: GAGVSQSPSNKVTEKGKDVELRCDPISGHTALYWYRQSLGQGLEFLIYFQGNSAPDKSGLPSDRFSAERTGGSVSTLTIQRTQQEDSAVYLCASGLGLGATDTQYFGPGTRLTVL.

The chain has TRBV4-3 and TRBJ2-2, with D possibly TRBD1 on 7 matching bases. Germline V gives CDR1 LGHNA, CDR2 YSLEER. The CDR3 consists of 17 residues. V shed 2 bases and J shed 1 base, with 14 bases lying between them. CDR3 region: CASSQWAGQMNTGELFF. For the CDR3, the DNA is TGCGCCAGCAGCCAATGGGCGGGACAGATGAACACCGGGGAGCTGTTTTTT.

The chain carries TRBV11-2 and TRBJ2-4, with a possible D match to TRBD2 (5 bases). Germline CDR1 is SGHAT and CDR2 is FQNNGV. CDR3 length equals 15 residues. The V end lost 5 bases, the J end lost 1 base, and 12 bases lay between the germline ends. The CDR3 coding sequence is TGTGCCAGCAGCCAGTTTAGGAGGGCCAAAAACATTCAGTACTTC. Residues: CASSQFRRAKNIQYF.

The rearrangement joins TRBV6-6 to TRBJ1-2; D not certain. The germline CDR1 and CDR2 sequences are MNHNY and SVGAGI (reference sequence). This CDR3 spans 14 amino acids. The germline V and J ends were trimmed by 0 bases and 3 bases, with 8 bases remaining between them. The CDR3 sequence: CASSYSRRDYGYTF. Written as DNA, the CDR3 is TGTGCCAGCAGTTACTCGAGACGGGACTATGGCTACACCTTC.

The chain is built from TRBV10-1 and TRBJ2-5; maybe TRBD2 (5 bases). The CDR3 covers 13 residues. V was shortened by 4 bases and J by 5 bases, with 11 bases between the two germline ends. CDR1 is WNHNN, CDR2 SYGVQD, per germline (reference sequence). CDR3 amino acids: CASSVGVLETQYF. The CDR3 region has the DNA TGCGCCAGCAGTGTGGGAGTCCTGGAGACCCAGTACTTC.

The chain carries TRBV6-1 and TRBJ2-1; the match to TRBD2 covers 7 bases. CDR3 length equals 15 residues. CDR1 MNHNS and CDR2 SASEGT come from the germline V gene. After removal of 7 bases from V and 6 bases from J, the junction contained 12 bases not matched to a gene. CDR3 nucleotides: TGTGCCAGCAAGATCGAGCGGGGAGTGGTCAATGAGCAGTTCTTC. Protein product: CASKIERGVVNEQFF.

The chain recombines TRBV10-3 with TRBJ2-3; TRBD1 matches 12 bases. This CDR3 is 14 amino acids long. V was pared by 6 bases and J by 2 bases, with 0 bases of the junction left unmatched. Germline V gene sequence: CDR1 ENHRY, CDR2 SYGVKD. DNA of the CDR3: TGTGCCATCAGGGGACAGGGGGCCACAGATACGCAGTATTTT. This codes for CAIRGQGATDTQYF.

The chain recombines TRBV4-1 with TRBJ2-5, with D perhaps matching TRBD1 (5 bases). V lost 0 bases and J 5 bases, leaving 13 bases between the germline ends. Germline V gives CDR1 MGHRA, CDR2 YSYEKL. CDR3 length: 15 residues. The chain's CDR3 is CASSQDLTGYETQYF. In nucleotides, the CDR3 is TGCGCCAGCAGCCAAGATCTAACAGGCTACGAGACCCAGTACTTC.

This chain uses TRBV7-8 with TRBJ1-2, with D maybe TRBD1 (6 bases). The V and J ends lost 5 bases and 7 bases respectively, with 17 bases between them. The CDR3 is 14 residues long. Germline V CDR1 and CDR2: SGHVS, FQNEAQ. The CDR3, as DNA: TGTGCCAGCAGCCAACCGACTGGGGGCGGTGGCTACACCTTC. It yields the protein CASSQPTGGGGYTF.

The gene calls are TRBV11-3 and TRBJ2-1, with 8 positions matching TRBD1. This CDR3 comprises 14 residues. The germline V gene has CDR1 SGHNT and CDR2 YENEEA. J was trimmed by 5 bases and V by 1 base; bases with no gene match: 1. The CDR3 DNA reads TGTGCCAGCAGCTTAGGGGACAGGAACAATGAGCAGTTCTTC. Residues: CASSLGDRNNEQFF.

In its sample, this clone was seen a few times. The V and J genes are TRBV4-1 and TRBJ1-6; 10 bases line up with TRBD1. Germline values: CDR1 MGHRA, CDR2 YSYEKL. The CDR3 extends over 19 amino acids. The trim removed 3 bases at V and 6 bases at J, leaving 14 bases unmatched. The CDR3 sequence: CASSQFASLRQGANSPLHF. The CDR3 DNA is TGCGCCAGCAGCCAGTTCGCGAGTCTAAGACAGGGGGCTAATTCACCCCTCCACTTT.